This T cell receptor (beta chain) was obtained from a study of T cells in Graves' hyperthyroidism and ophthalmopathy. TCR beta CDR3 sequences were amplified from RNA transcripts. In the first-round RT-PCR of the TCR CDR3, the HTBI primer set was used. From the multiplex PCR reads, TCRdb called clonotypes with MiXCR, one entry per CDR3 protein. The sample consists of around 340,000 distinct CDR3 sequences, roughly 23% of them appearing once. Clinicians diagnosed patients from clinical symptoms, serum thyroxine and TRAb, thyroid ultrasound and orbital computed tomography. This clonotype has more than one count but fewer than ten. The junction differs from germline at one of its ends, possibly a read error. The TCR sequence derives from a woman between 50 and 59 years old with Graves' hyperthyroidism. Sample: blood.

CDR3 sequence (DNA): TGCACTGCTAGGTCCCGGGGACTTACTAGCGGGAGGTCCTACGAGCAGTACTTC. Translating gives CTARSRGLTSGRSYEQYF. This chain uses TRBV20-1 with TRBJ2-7, with TRBD2 matching over 12 bases. In germline, CDR1 is DFQATT, CDR2 SNEGSKA (reference sequence). The CDR3 is 18 residues long.